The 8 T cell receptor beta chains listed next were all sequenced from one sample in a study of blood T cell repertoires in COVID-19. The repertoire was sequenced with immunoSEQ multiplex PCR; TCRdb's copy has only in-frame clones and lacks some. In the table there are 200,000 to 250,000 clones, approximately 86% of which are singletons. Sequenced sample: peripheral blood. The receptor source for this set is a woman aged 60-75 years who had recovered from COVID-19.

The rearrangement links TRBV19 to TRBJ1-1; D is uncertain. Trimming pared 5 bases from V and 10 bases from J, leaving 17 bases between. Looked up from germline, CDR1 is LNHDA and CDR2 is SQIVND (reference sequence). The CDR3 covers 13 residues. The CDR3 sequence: CASSLLDTYIAFF. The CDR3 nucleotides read TGTGCCAGTAGTCTACTAGACACATATATAGCTTTCTTT. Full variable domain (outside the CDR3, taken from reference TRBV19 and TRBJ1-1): DGGITQSPKYLFRKEGQNVTLSCEQNLNHDAMYWYRQDPGQGLRLIYYSQIVNDFQKGDIAEGYSVSREKKESFPLTVTSAQKNPTAFYLCASSLLDTYIAFFGQGTRLTVV.

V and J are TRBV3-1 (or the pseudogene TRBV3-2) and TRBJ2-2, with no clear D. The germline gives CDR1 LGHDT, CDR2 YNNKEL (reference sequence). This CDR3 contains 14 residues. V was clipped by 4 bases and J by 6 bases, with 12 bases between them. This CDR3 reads CASSRIRVAGELFF. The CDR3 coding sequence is TGTGCCAGCAGCCGTATTCGGGTAGCCGGGGAGCTGTTTTTT.

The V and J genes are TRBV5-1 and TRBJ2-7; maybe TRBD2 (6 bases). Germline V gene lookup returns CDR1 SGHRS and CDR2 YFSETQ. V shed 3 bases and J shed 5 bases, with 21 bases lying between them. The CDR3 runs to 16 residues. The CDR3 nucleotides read TGCGCCAGCAGCTGGACCGGGACTCCCTCCGCGGACGAGCAGTACTTC. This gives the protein CASSWTGTPSADEQYF.

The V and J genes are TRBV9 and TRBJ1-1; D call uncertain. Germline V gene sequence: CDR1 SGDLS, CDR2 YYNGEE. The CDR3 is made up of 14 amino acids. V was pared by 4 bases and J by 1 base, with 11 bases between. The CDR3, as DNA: TGTGCCAGCAGCTCCCGCGCAGGGAACACTGAAGCTTTCTTT. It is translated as CASSSRAGNTEAFF.

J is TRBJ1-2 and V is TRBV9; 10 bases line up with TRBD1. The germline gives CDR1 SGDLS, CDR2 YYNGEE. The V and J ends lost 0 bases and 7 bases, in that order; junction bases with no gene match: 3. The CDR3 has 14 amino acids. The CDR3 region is CASSVGQGAVGYTF. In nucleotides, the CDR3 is TGTGCCAGCAGCGTAGGACAGGGGGCGGTTGGCTACACCTTC.

As DNA, the CDR3 is TGTGCCAGCAGCTCCAGGGGGCGCTCTGGAAACACCATATATTTT. As protein: CASSSRGRSGNTIYF. The chain is built from TRBV28 and TRBJ1-3, with 8 bases lining up with TRBD1. V lost 6 bases, J lost 0 bases, and 4 bases stayed unmatched. CDR3 length equals 15 residues. CDR1 MDHEN and CDR2 SYDVKM come from the germline V gene.

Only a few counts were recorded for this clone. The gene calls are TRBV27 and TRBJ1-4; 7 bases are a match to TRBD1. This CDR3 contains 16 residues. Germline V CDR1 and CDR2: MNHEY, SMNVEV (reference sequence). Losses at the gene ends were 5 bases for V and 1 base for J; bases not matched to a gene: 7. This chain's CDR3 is CASSAAGGQTNEKLFF. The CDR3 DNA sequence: TGTGCCAGCAGTGCAGCAGGGGGTCAAACTAATGAAAAACTGTTTTTT.

CDR3 amino acids: CASSLGGQGVGGQYF. The DNA of the CDR3 is TGCGCCAGCAGCTTGGGCGGACAGGGAGTTGGGGGGCAGTACTTC. The rearrangement links TRBV5-1 to TRBJ2-7; 8 bases fit TRBD1. CDR1 and CDR2 from the germline V gene are SGHRS and YFSETQ. The CDR3 extends over 15 amino acids. J gave up 9 bases and V 0 bases, and 11 bases lay outside the gene matches.